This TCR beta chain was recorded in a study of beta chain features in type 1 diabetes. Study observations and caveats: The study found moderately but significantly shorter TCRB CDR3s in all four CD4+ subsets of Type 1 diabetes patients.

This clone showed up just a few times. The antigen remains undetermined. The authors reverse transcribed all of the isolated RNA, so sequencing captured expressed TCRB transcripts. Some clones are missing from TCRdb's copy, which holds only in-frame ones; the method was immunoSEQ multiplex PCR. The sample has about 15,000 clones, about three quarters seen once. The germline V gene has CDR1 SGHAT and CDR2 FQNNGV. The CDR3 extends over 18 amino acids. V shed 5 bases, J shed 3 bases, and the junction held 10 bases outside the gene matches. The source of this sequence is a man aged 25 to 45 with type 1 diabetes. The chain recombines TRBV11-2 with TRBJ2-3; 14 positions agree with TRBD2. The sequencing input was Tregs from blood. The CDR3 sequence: CASSPRGLAGGVTDTQYF. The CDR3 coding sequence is TGTGCCAGCAGCCCTAGAGGACTAGCGGGGGGAGTGACAGATACGCAGTATTTT.